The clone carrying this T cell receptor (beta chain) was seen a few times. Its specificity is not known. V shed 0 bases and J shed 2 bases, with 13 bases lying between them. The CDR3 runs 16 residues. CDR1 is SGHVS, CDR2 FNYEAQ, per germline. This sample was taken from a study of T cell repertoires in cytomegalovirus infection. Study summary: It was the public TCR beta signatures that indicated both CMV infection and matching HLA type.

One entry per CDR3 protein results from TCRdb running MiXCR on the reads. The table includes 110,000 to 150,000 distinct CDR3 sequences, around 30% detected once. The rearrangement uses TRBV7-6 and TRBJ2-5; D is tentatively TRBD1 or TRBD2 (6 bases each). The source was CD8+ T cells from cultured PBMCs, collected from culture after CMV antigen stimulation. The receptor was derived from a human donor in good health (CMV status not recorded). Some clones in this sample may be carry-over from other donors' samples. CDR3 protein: CASSLATEGGQETQYF. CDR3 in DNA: TGTGCCAGCAGCTTAGCGACCGAGGGGGGTCAAGAGACCCAGTACTTC.